This entry features one T cell receptor beta chain sequence. Under the authors' procedure: For nucleated cells, counts were estimated from reference gene primer amplification. Clones were read by immunoSEQ multiplex PCR, and TCRdb kept only the in-frame ones, dropping some. The V and J calls and clone size were taken over from that table, and D and trimming were inferred from the DNA. The data show roughly 120,000 clones, about 89% seen once. The data belong to a study of blood T cell repertoires in COVID-19. Study-level background: Collection of acute and convalescent COVID-19 samples took place in the United States, Italy and Spain. The cDNA or gDNA used as material had been derived from T cells, B-cell-depleted T cells, or PBMCs.

Trimming removed 0 bases from V and 4 bases from J, with 6 bases in between. This CDR3 spans 14 amino acids. CDR1 is SGHAT, CDR2 FQNNGV, per germline. V and J are TRBV11-2 and TRBJ2-2; D unresolved. Specimen: peripheral blood. This receptor was identified in a man between 35 and 55 years old with acute or convalescent COVID-19. CDR3 DNA: TGTGCCAGCAGCTTAGAGGCGGTCACCGGGGAGCTGTTTTTT. Protein: CASSLEAVTGELFF.